This T cell receptor (beta chain) emerged from a study of spatial heterogeneity in lung cancer. Study summary: Samples were donated by 72 untreated early-stage non-small cell lung cancer patients.

Study-wide results and limits: Ubiquitous, expanded tumor-derived TCRs were more frequently observed in blood at resection than at follow-up.

Individually, TCR cDNA molecules were each labelled with a unique molecular identifier. TCRdb called the 5' RACE reads again in MiXCR, with one record for every CDR3 protein. The profile shows about 87,000 distinct CDR3 sequences, approximately 19% of them singletons. This clonotype was observed a single time. Its antigen is unidentified. This CDR3 is 13 amino acids long. Looked up from germline, CDR1 is GTSNPN and CDR2 is SVGIG (reference sequence). The V and J ends lost 1 base and 5 bases, in that order; junction bases with no gene match: 3. Time point meaning: blood at routine non-recurrence follow-up after resection. Whole RNA obtained from tumor, nontumor lung or frozen PBMC underwent sequencing without sorting.

The chain recombines TRBV30 with TRBJ2-3; TRBD1 matches 7 bases. The input for sequencing was PBMCs, taken at follow-up. This clonotype was obtained from a male donor with early-stage non-small cell lung cancer. The CDR3 sequence: CAWSETGRDTQYF. The DNA of the CDR3 is TGTGCCTGGAGTGAGACAGGGAGAGATACGCAGTATTTT.